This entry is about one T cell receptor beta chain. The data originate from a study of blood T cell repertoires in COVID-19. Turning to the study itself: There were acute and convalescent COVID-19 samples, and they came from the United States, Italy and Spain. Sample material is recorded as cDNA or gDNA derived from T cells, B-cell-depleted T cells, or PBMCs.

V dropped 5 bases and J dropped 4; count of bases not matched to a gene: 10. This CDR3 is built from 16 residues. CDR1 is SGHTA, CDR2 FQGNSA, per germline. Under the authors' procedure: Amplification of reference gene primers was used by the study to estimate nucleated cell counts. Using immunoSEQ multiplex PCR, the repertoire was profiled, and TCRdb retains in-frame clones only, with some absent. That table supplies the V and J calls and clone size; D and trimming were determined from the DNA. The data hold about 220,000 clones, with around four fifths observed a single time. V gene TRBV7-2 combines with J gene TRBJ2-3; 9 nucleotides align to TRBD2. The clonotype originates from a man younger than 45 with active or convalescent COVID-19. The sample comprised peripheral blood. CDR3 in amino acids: CASSLDLSGRSDTQYF. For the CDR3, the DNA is TGTGCCAGCAGCCTTGACCTAAGCGGGAGGTCAGATACGCAGTATTTT.